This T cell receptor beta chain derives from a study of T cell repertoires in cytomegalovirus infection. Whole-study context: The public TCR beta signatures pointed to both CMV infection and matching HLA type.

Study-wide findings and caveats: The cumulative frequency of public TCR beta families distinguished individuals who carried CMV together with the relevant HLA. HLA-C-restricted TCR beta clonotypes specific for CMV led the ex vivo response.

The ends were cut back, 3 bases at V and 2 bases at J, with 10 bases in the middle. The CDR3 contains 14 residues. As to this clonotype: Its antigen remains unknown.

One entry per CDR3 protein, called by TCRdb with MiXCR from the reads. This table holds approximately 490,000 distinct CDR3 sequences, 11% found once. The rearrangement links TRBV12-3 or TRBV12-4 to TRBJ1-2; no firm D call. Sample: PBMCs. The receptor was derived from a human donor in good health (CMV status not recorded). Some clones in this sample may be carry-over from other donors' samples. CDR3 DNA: TGTGCCAGCAGTTTTCGGAAACTCAACTATGGCTACACCTTC. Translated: CASSFRKLNYGYTF.